Following are 3 T cell receptor beta chains from one sample sequenced in a study of beta chain features in type 1 diabetes. TCRB transcripts that were expressed got sequenced, as all of the isolated RNA had been reverse transcribed. Using immunoSEQ multiplex PCR, the repertoire was profiled, and TCRdb retains in-frame clones only, with some absent. The sample shows some 410,000 clones, over 11% of them seen only once. Source material: naive CD4+ T cells from blood. These receptors all come from a man aged 25-40 years in good health.

The chain combines TRBV9 with TRBJ1-6; D unresolved. V lost 0 bases and J 8 bases, leaving 12 bases between the germline ends. Germline V gives CDR1 SGDLS, CDR2 YYNGEE. The CDR3 is made up of 15 amino acids. This CDR3 is CASSVEGGWDSPLHF. The CDR3 region has the DNA TGTGCCAGCAGCGTAGAGGGAGGGTGGGATTCACCCCTCCACTTT.

This clone appeared a few times. The J gene is TRBJ2-2, the V gene TRBV7-2, with D unresolved. Germline loops: CDR1 SGHTA, CDR2 FQGNSA. The CDR3 covers 13 residues. V shed 5 bases and J shed 5 bases, with 9 bases lying between them. CDR3 nucleotide sequence: TGTGCCAGCAGCCCCATTAGTACCGGGGAGCTGTTTTTT. The encoded protein is CASSPISTGELFF. The full variable domain, its missing parts supplied by reference TRBV7-2 and TRBJ2-2, is GAGVSQSPSNKVTEKGKDVELRCDPISGHTALYWYRQSLGQGLEFLIYFQGNSAPDKSGLPSDRFSAERTGGSVSTLTIQRTQQEDSAVYLCASSPISTGELFFGEGSRLTVL.

CDR3 region: CASGFDRQYGYTF. DNA for the CDR3: TGTGCTAGTGGTTTCGACAGACAATATGGCTACACCTTC. V gene TRBV12-5 combines with J gene TRBJ1-2, with D tentatively TRBD1 (5 bases). CDR3 length: 13 amino acids. Trimming took 3 bases from V and 5 from J, leaving 10 bases between them. Germline-derived CDR1 and CDR2 are LGHNT and FRNRAP. The whole variable domain, filled in from reference TRBV12-5 and TRBJ1-2, reads DARVTQTPRHKVTEMGQEVTMRCQPILGHNTVFWYRQTMMQGLELLAYFRNRAPLDDSGMPKDRFSAEMPDATLATLKIQPSEPRDSAVYFCASGFDRQYGYTFGSGTRLTVV.